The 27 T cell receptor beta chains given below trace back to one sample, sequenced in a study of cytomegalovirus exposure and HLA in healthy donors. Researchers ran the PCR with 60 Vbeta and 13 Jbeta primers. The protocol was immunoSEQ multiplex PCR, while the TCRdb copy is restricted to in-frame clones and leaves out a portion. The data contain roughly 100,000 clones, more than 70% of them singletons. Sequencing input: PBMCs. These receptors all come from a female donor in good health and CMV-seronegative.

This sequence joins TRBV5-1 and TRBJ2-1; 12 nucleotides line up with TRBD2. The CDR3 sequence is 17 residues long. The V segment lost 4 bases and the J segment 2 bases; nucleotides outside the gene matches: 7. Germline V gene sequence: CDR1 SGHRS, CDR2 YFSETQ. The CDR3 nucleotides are TGCGCCAGCAGCCGCCCGACTAGCGGGAGCCCCTACAATGAGCAGTTCTTC. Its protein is CASSRPTSGSPYNEQFF.

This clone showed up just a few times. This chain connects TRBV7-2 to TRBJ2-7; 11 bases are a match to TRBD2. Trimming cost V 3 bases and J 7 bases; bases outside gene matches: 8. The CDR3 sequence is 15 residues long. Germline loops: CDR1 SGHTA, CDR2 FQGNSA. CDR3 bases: TGTGCCAGCAGCTTCGGGACTAGCGGTTCGTGGGAGCAGTACTTC. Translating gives CASSFGTSGSWEQYF.

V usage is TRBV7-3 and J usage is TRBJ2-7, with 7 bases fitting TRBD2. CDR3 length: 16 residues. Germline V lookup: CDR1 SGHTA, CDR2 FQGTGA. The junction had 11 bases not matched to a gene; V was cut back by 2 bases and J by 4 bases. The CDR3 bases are TGTGCCAGCAGCTTAGTGGGGGGGGGAGGAGGGTACGAGCAGTACTTC. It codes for CASSLVGGGGGYEQYF.

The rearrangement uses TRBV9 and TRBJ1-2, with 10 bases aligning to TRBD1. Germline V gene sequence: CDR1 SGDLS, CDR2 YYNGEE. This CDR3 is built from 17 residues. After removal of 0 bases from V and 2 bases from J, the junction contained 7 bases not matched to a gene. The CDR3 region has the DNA TGTGCCAGCAGCGTAGCTATTAGGGACAGGGGAAACTATGGCTACACCTTC. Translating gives CASSVAIRDRGNYGYTF.

CDR3 sequence: CAISQDRGRVYEQYF. CDR3 in DNA: TGTGCCATCAGTCAGGACAGGGGCAGAGTCTACGAGCAGTACTTC. The V gene is TRBV10-3, the J gene TRBJ2-7; the match to TRBD1 covers 9 bases. The CDR3 spans 15 residues. Germline CDR1 and CDR2: ENHRY and SYGVKD. The J segment lost 3 bases and the V segment lost 5 bases, leaving 8 bases of the junction unmatched.

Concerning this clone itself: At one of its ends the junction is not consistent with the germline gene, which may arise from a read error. The CDR3 sequence: CSSSLELQGNGNSPLHF. The CDR3, as DNA: TGTTCCAGCAGCCTAGAACTACAGGGAAACGGGAATTCACCCCTCCACTTT. V is TRBV7-9 and J is TRBJ1-6, with D perhaps TRBD1 (6 bases). This CDR3 region has 17 residues. Looked up from germline, CDR1 is SEHNR and CDR2 is FQNEAQ (reference sequence).

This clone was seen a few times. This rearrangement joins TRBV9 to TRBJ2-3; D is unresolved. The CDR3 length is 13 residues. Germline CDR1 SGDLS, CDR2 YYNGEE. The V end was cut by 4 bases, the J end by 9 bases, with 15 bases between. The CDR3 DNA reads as TGTGCCAGCAGCAAAGTGTTGCGAGGCACGCAGTATTTT. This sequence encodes CASSKVLRGTQYF.

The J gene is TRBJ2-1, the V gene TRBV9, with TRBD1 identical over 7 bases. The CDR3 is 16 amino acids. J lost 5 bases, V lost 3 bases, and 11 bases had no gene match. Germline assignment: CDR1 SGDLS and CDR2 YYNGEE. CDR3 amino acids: CASSAPPGQTNNEQFF. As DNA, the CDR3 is TGTGCCAGCAGCGCTCCTCCGGGACAGACGAACAATGAGCAGTTCTTC. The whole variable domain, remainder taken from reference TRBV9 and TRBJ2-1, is DSGVTQTPKHLITATGQRVTLRCSPRSGDLSVYWYQQSLDQGLQFLIQYYNGEERAKGNILERFSAQQFPDLHSELNLSSLELGDSALYFCASSAPPGQTNNEQFFGPGTRLTVL.

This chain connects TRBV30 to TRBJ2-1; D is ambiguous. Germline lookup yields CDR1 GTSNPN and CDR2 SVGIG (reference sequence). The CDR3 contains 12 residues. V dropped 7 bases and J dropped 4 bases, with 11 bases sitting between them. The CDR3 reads CAFSVGYNEQFF. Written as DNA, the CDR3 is TGTGCCTTCTCTGTCGGTTACAATGAGCAGTTCTTC.

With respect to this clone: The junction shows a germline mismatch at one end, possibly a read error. The CDR3 nucleotides read TGTTCCAGCAGCTTAGGTCCCCTGACAGGCGGCACTGAAGCTTTCTTT. Its protein is CSSSLGPLTGGTEAFF. V usage is TRBV7-9 and J usage is TRBJ1-1; TRBD1 might be the D (6 bases). From germline, CDR1 is SEHNR and CDR2 FQNEAQ (reference sequence). This CDR3 is built from 16 residues.

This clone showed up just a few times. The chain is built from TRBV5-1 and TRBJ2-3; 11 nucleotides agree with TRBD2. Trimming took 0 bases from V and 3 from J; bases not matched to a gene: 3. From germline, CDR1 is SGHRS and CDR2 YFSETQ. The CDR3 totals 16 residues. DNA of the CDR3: TGCGCCAGCAGCTTGGATAGCGGGGGGGCTACAGATACGCAGTATTTT. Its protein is CASSLDSGGATDTQYF. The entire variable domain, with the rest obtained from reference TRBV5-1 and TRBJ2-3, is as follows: KAGVTQTPRYLIKTRGQQVTLSCSPISGHRSVSWYQQTPGQGLQFLFEYFSETQRNKGNFPGRFSGRQFSNSRSEMNVSTLELGDSALYLCASSLDSGGATDTQYFGPGTRLTVL.

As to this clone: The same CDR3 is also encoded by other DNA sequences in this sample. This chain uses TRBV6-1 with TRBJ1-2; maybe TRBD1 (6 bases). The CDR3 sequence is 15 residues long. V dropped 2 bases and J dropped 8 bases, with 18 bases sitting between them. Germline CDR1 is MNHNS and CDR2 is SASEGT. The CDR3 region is CASSETGGGSYGYTF. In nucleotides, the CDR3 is TGTGCCAGCAGTGAAACGGGGGGCGGGAGCTACGGCTACACCTTC.

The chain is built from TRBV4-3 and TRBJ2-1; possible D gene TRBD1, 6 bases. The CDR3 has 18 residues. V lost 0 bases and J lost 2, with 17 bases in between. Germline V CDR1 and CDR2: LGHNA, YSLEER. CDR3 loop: CASSQDVMLWGPYNEQFF. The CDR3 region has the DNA TGCGCCAGCAGCCAAGACGTTATGCTTTGGGGGCCCTACAATGAGCAGTTCTTC.

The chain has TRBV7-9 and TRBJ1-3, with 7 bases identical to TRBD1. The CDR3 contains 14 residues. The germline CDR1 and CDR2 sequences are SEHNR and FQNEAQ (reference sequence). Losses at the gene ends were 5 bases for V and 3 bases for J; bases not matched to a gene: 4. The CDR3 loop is CASSVDRVGNTIYF. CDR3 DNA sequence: TGTGCCAGCAGCGTCGACAGGGTTGGAAACACCATATATTTT.

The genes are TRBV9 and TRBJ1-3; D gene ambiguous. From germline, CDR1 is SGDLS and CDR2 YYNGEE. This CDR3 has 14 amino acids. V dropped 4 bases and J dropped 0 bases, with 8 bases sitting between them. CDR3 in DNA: TGTGCCAGCAGCTTCAGTCTCTCTGGAAACACCATATATTTT. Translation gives CASSFSLSGNTIYF.

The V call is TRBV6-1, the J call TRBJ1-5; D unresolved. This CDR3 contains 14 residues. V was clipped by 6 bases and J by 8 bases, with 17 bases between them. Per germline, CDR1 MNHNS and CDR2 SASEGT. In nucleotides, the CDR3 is TGTGCCAGCAGCCGATTACTACCCAGTGAGCCCCAGCATTTT. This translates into CASSRLLPSEPQHF.

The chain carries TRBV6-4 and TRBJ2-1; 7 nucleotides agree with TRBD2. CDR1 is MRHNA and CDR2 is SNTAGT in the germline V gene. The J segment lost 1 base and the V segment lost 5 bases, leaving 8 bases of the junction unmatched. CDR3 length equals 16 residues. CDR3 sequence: CASSPLGAGSYNEQFF. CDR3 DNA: TGTGCCAGCAGTCCGCTGGGAGCGGGGTCCTACAATGAGCAGTTCTTC.

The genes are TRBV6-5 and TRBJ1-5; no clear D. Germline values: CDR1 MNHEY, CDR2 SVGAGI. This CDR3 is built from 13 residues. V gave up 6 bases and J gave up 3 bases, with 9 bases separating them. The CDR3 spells CASRGRINQPQHF. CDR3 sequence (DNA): TGTGCCAGCAGAGGCAGGATCAATCAGCCCCAGCATTTT.

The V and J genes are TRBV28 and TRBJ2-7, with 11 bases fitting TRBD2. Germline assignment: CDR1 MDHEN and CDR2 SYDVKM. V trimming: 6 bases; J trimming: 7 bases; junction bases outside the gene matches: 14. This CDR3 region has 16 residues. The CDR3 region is CASSATSGSGYGEQYF. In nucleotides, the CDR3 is TGTGCCAGCAGCGCTACTAGCGGGAGTGGGTATGGGGAGCAGTACTTC.

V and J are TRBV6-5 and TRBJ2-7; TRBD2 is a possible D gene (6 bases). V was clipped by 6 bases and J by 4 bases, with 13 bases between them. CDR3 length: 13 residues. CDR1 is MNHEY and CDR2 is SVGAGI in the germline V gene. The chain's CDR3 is CASRGTGLYEQYF. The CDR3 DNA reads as TGTGCCAGCAGAGGGACTGGGTTATACGAGCAGTACTTC.

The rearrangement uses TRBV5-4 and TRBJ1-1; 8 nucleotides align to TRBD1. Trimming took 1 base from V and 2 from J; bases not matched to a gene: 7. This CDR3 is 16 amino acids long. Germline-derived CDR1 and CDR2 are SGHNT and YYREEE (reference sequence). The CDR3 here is CASSLPGQGPNTEAFF. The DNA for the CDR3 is TGTGCCAGCAGCTTGCCTGGACAGGGACCAAACACTGAAGCTTTCTTT.

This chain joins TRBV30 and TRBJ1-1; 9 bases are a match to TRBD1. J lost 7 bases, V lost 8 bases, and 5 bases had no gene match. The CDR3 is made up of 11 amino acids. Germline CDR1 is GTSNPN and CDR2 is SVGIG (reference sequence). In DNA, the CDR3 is TGTGCCGCCGGGACAGGGTTTGAAGCTTTCTTT. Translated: CAAGTGFEAFF.

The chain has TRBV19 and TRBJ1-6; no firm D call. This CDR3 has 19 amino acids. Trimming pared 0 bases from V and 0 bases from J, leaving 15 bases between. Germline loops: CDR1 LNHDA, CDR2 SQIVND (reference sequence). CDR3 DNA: TGTGCCAGTAGTATAGACTCGGGGAGGATGGACTCCTATAATTCACCCCTCCACTTT. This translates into CASSIDSGRMDSYNSPLHF.

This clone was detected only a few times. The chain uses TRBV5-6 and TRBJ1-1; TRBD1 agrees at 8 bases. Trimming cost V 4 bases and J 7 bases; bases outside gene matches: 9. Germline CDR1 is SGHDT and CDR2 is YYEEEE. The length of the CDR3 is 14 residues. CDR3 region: CASSRRAGTGEAFF. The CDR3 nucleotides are TGTGCCAGCAGCAGAAGAGCCGGGACAGGTGAAGCTTTCTTT.

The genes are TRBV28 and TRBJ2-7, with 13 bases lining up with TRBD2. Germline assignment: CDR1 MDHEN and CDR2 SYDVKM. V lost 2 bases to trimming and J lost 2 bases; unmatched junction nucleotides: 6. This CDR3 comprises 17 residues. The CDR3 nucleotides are TGTGCCAGCAGTTTACCCCGACTAGCGGGAGGACCCTACGAGCAGTACTTC. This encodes CASSLPRLAGGPYEQYF.

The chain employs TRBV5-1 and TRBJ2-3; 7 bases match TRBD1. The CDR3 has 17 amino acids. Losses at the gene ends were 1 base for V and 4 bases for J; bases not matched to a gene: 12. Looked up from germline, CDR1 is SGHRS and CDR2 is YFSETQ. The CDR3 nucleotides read TGCGCCAGCAGCTTGTCACAGGGGTTTGGGGTCCCAGATACGCAGTATTTT. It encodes CASSLSQGFGVPDTQYF.

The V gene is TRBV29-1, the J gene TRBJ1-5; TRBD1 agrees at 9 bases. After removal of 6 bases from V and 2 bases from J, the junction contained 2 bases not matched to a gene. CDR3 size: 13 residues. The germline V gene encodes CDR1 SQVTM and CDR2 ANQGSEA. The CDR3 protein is CSVRTGGNQPQHF. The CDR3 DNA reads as TGCAGCGTCAGGACAGGGGGCAATCAGCCCCAGCATTTT. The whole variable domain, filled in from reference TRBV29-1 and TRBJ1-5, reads SAVISQKPSRDICQRGTSLTIQCQVDSQVTMMFWYRQQPGQSLTLIATANQGSEATYESGFVIDKFPISRPNLTFSTLTVSNMSPEDSSIYLCSVRTGGNQPQHFGDGTRLSIL.